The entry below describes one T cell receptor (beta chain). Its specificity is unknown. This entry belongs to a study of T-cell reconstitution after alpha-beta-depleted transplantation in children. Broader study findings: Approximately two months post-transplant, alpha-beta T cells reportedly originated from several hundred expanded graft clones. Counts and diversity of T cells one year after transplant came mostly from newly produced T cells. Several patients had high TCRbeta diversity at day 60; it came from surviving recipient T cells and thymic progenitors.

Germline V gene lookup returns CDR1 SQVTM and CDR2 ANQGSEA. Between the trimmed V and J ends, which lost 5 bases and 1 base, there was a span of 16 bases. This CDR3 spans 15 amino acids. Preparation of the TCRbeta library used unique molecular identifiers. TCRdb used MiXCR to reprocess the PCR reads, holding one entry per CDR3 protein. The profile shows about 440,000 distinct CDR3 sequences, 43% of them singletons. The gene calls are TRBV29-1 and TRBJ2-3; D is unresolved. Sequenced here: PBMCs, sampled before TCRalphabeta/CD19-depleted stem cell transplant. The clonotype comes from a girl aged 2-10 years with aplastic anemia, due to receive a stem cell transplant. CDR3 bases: TGCAGCGTTCCCTTTCCGGGCGGAGGCACAGATACGCAGTATTTT. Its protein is CSVPFPGGGTDTQYF.